This is a list of T cell receptor beta chains from one sample in a study of T cell repertoires in cytomegalovirus infection. TCRdb reprocessed the reads via MiXCR and lists one record per CDR3 protein. The sample lists 200,000 or so distinct CDR3 sequences; over 25% were seen once. The sequenced sample was PBMCs. These receptors came from a human donor in good health (CMV status not recorded). Some clones in this sample may be carry-over from other donors' samples. The CDR3 runs from the conserved cysteine through the conserved F or W. Part of the rows lack a size; the others show once, few, many or a class for expanded clones.

j_call	v_call	clone_size	cdr3_aa
TRBJ1-1	TRBV12-3/TRBV12-4	few	CASSIIRTERNTEAFF
TRBJ2-1	TRBV6-5	few	CASSYGRQGRNEQFF
TRBJ1-1	TRBV5-5	NA	CASSIRDGDNTEAFF
TRBJ2-3	TRBV7-2	many	CASSQSTDTQYF
TRBJ1-1	TRBV2	NA	CASRPEVEAFF
TRBJ2-4	TRBV7-9	NA	CASSPSVGESKNIQYF
TRBJ2-3	TRBV5-6	few	CASSSLGGRSDTQYF
TRBJ2-1	TRBV7-8	medium-sized	CASSYGREDEQFF
TRBJ2-2	TRBV7-2	NA	CANRPQGADGELFF
TRBJ2-7	TRBV11-2	NA	CASSPTDRGYEQYF
TRBJ1-2	TRBV7-8	few	CASSLEDSSYGYTF
TRBJ2-2	TRBV6-5	few	CASTATNTGELFF
TRBJ2-3	TRBV7-8	many	CASSRLSGGESTDTQYF
TRBJ2-3	TRBV4-3	NA	CASSQAQGTSGGKHTDTQYF
TRBJ2-3	TRBV6-1	few	CASSGPSRLADRSDTQYF
TRBJ1-6	TRBV20-1	once	CSARAGQVTSPLHF
TRBJ2-2	TRBV24-1	NA	CATKDRNTGELFF
TRBJ2-7	TRBV11-2	many	CASGPTGLNEQYF
TRBJ2-3	TRBV19	NA	CASSIGTGAQSRVTQYF
TRBJ1-1	TRBV6-2/TRBV6-3	few	CASSNPVGVSEAFF
TRBJ2-7	TRBV7-6	few	CASSLSSEQYF
TRBJ1-2	TRBV5-8	few	CASSLELSPNYGYTF
TRBJ1-1	TRBV7-2	NA	CASSTNTLLGTEAFF
TRBJ2-1	TRBV7-2	NA	CASSPPTGNEQFF
TRBJ1-4	TRBV5-1	NA	CASSSRVSEKLFF
TRBJ1-3	TRBV28	few	CASKTAPISGNTIYF